What follows are 10 T cell receptor beta chains derived from one specimen sequenced in a study of blood T cell repertoires in COVID-19. The repertoire was sequenced with immunoSEQ multiplex PCR; TCRdb's copy has only in-frame clones and lacks some. The sample shows about 400,000 clones, nearly 90% of them seen only once. The material sequenced was PBMCs or T cells enriched from blood (not recorded which). These receptors were taken from a young woman who had recovered from COVID-19.

The V call is TRBV5-1, the J call TRBJ2-2; 9 bases map to TRBD1. With V trimmed by 4 bases and J by 4 bases, 2 bases remained unmatched. The CDR3 sequence is 14 residues long. Looked up from germline, CDR1 is SGHRS and CDR2 is YFSETQ. The CDR3 DNA is TGCGCCAGCAGCAGGGACAGGGCCACCGGGGAGCTGTTTTTT. Translated: CASSRDRATGELFF.

The chain uses TRBV25-1 and TRBJ2-1, with TRBD2 matching over 13 bases. The V and J ends lost 4 bases and 5 bases, in that order; junction bases with no gene match: 5. The germline gives CDR1 MGHDK, CDR2 SYGVNS. The CDR3 contains 16 residues. The CDR3 loop reads CASSGLAGGWDNEQFF. In nucleotides, the CDR3 is TGTGCCAGCAGTGGACTAGCGGGAGGATGGGACAATGAGCAGTTCTTC.

Here the CDR3 DNA reads TGTGCCAGCAGTTCTCAACCTGGGACACCGAACTCCTACGAGCAGTACTTC. Its protein product is CASSSQPGTPNSYEQYF. The chain recombines TRBV28 with TRBJ2-7, with D tentatively TRBD1 (6 bases). CDR3 length: 17 amino acids. Trimming shortened V by 4 bases and J by 0 bases, and 19 bases separated the two germline ends. Germline V lookup: CDR1 MDHEN, CDR2 SYDVKM.

This rearrangement joins TRBV27 to TRBJ2-3; D is uncertain. Germline assignment: CDR1 MNHEY and CDR2 SMNVEV (reference sequence). This CDR3 spans 14 amino acids. Trimming left V 4 bases short and J 3 bases short, with 11 bases between. This chain's CDR3 is CASSSLGPTDTQYF. The CDR3 DNA is TGTGCCAGCAGTTCATTGGGCCCTACAGATACGCAGTATTTT.

The J gene is TRBJ2-7, the V gene TRBV19; 8 bases map to TRBD1. J gave up 5 bases and V 3 bases, and 9 bases lay outside the gene matches. In germline, CDR1 is LNHDA, CDR2 SQIVND (reference sequence). The CDR3 runs 15 residues. CDR3 nucleotide sequence: TGTGCCAGTAGTATCGGCAGGGGGCTCAGGAACGAGCAGTACTTC. Amino acid sequence: CASSIGRGLRNEQYF.

The chain joins TRBV5-1 to TRBJ1-1; possible D gene TRBD1, 5 bases. Germline V lookup: CDR1 SGHRS, CDR2 YFSETQ. Trimming stripped 5 bases from V and 1 base from J, with 12 bases between. The CDR3 covers 14 residues. Here the CDR3 reads CASRGRGQNTEAFF. For the CDR3, the DNA is TGCGCCAGCAGGGGAAGAGGACAGAACACTGAAGCTTTCTTT.

J is TRBJ2-7 and V is TRBV2; TRBD2 matches at 9 bases. The V gene end was trimmed by 4 bases and the J gene end by 2 bases; junction bases not matched to a gene: 3. Germline values: CDR1 SNHLY, CDR2 FYNNEI. The CDR3 loop spans 14 amino acids. Written as DNA, the CDR3 is TGTGCCAGCAGTGGACTAGCGGTTGCCTACGAGCAGTACTTC. Its translation: CASSGLAVAYEQYF. Combining the CDR3 with reference TRBV2 and TRBJ2-7 gives the whole variable domain EPEVTQTPSHQVTQMGQEVILRCVPISNHLYFYWYRQILGQKVEFLVSFYNNEISEKSEIFDDQFSVERPDGSNFTLKIRSTKLEDSAMYFCASSGLAVAYEQYFGPGTRLTVT.

V usage is TRBV19 and J usage is TRBJ1-1; 9 nucleotides match TRBD1. The germline gives CDR1 LNHDA, CDR2 SQIVND (reference sequence). The CDR3 consists of 14 residues. V was clipped by 10 bases and J by 4 bases; unmatched bases: 10. The CDR3 nucleotides read TGTGCCACCAAGGGACAGGGTGAATTCACTGAAGCTTTCTTT. Amino acid sequence: CATKGQGEFTEAFF.

This clone was found once. The chain has TRBV28 and TRBJ1-2; D is unclear. This CDR3 contains 15 residues. Trimming took 3 bases from V and 1 from J, leaving 12 bases between them. Germline V CDR1 and CDR2: MDHEN, SYDVKM. CDR3 DNA: TGTGCCAGCAGTTTGGGGAGCCCGATTAACTATGGCTACACCTTC. Translation gives CASSLGSPINYGYTF.

This clone was found a few times. This chain links TRBV7-3 with TRBJ2-1; TRBD2 matches 9 bases. This CDR3 comprises 16 residues. The germline gives CDR1 SGHTA, CDR2 FQGTGA. The trim removed 3 bases at V and 4 bases at J, leaving 7 bases unmatched. The CDR3 loop reads CASSFKTGLAYNEQFF. The CDR3 DNA reads as TGTGCCAGCAGCTTTAAGACGGGACTAGCTTACAATGAGCAGTTCTTC.